This T cell receptor (beta chain) was captured in a study of T cell repertoires in cytomegalovirus infection. MiXCR, run by TCRdb on the reads, gives a single entry per CDR3 protein. Altogether approximately 250,000 distinct CDR3 sequences are present, 9% to 15% being singletons, with the ten largest covering roughly 1.7%. Overall study results and limits: Totalled public TCR beta family frequency picked out people who carried CMV plus the relevant HLA.

This CDR3 contains 12 residues. V was pared by 3 bases and J by 6 bases, with 7 bases between. This clonotype was seen ten or more times. The antigen remains undetermined. The rearrangement uses TRBV12-3 or TRBV12-4 and TRBJ2-3, with a weak D call TRBD2 (5 bases). The specimen sequenced was PBMCs. The clonotype comes from a human donor in good health (CMV status not recorded). Some clones in this sample may be carry-over from other donors' samples. The CDR3 loop reads CASSFERDTQYF. The CDR3 bases are TGTGCCAGCAGTTTCGAGCGGGATACGCAGTATTTT.